Given below is one T cell receptor beta chain in context. Its antigen is as yet unknown. The method was immunoSEQ multiplex PCR; TCRdb's version includes in-frame clones alone and lacks a portion of them. The table records approximately 70,000 clones, over 65% of them present only once. These data come from a study of radiation and T cells in renal cell carcinoma. Time point reported: blood 4 weeks post-SBRT, at nephrectomy. The treatment here: 15 Gy SBRT to primary tumor, nephrectomy 4 weeks later. Nephrectomy followed 15 Gy stereotactic body radiation by 4 weeks. Study conclusions and caveats: Baseline intratumoral clonotype presence is unknown without pretreatment biopsies.

This TCR was sampled from a man between 60 and 70 years old with renal cell carcinoma. This material consisted of blood, taken from a patient whose treatment included radiotherapy and nephrectomy.

DNA of the CDR3: TGTGCTAGTGGCTTAGGACGAGCCCAAGAGACCCAGTACTTC. Translation: CASGLGRAQETQYF. This chain connects TRBV12-5 to TRBJ2-5; D is undetermined. CDR3 length: 14 amino acids. V was cut by 6 bases and J by 1 base, with 12 bases left in between. Germline loops: CDR1 LGHNT, CDR2 FRNRAP.